This T cell receptor beta chain is drawn from a study of blood T cell repertoires in COVID-19. Source study methods: Amplification from reference gene primers served as the basis for estimated nucleated cell counts. Here immunoSEQ multiplex PCR was the method, and the copy in TCRdb shows in-frame clones only, minus some. V and J calls and clone size are as listed in that table; D and trimming were resolved from the DNA. The data show 220,000 or so clones, approximately 83% seen once. This CDR3 has 14 residues. The germline gives CDR1 SGHRS, CDR2 YFSETQ. V lost 6 bases, J lost 7 bases, and 7 bases stayed unmatched. This clone was recorded a few times.

Sequenced sample: peripheral blood. This clonotype was obtained from a woman aged 60-75 years with acute or convalescent COVID-19. The rearrangement uses TRBV5-1 and TRBJ1-6; 7 bases are a match to TRBD1. The CDR3 reads CASTRGQSNSPLHF. As DNA, the CDR3 is TGCGCCAGCACTCGGGGACAGTCAAATTCACCCCTCCACTTT.